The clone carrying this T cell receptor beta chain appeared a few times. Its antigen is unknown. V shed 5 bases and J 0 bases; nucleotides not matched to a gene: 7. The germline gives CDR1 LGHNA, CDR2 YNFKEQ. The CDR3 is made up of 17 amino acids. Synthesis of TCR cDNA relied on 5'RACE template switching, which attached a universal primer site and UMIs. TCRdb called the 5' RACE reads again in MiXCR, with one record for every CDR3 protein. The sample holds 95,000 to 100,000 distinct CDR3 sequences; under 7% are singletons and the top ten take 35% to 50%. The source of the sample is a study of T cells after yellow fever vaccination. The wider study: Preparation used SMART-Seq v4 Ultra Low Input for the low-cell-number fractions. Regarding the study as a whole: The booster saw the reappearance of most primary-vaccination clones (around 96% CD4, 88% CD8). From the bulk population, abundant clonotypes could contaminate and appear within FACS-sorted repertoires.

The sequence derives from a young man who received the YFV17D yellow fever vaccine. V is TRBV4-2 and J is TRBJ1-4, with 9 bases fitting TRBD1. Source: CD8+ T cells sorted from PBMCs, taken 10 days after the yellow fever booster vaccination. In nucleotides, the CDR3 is TGTGCCAGCAGCAAAGGACAGGGGCCTGCAACTAATGAAAAACTGTTTTTT. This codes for CASSKGQGPATNEKLFF.